This entry features one T cell receptor (beta chain) sequence. The target of this receptor is not known. No much larger clonotype is one base removed from it; base qualities were not supplied. The record originates from a study of blood T cell repertoires in COVID-19 (dated by TCRdb to 2020 to 2021). At the level of the whole study: Samples covering the acute and convalescent phases of COVID-19 were provided by collaborators in the United States, Italy and Spain. Samples were obtained from the ongoing ImmuneRACE study (first 160 participants) and from roughly 1,300 subjects provided by 6 global collaborators. The repertoires were released in a freely available public database intended as a resource for research on the immune response to SARS-CoV-2. The prospective study material was composed of cDNA or gDNA derived from T cells, B-cell-depleted T cells, or PBMCs. HLA class I and class II types, where available, came from metadata supplied by the sample provider rather than from assay-based typing. Nearly every sample came with metadata listing a de-identified subject ID, COVID-19 status, age in years and sex. The dataset comprised deeply sampled blood TCRbeta repertoires from subjects exposed to, actively infected with, or recovered from COVID-19. Broad study findings and their caveats: Clinical and demographic metadata were provided uncurated, with the amount varying by source and participant.

From the germline V gene, CDR1 is SQVTM and CDR2 is ANQGSEA. The junction carries 15 bases between V and J, which are trimmed by 7 bases and 2 bases respectively. The cysteine opens and the phenylalanine closes a CDR3 of 14 amino acids. The read is trimmed to its CDR3 DNA, 42 bases read in frame from base 1. TCRbeta CDR3 regions were amplified from genomic DNA using the immunoSEQ Assay, a bias-controlled multiplex PCR. The authors' analysis ran thus. Nucleated cell counts per sample were estimated from amplification of reference gene primers within the assay. Sequence reads were collapsed and filtered to measure the absolute abundance of every unique TCRbeta CDR3 rearrangement. For each sample, productive Simpson clonality was calculated as the square root of Simpson's diversity index across productive rearrangements. TCRdb mirrors the immuneACCESS table, restricted to in-frame sequences. Some clones are absent from its copies; in checked studies, under half trace to an unresolved V gene, and the reason for the others is unknown. V and J calls and clone size come straight from that table; D and trimming were deduced from the DNA. Present in this sample are 450,000 or so clones, roughly 89% of which were seen just once. The ten largest make up around 0.9% of the sample.

One collaborating source in Seattle enrolled patients during active infection and followed them longitudinally through the course of disease. Collaborating institutions collected whole blood in K2EDTA tubes following their own protocols. For TCRbeta analysis, collaborators shipped samples as frozen whole blood, isolated PBMCs, or DNA extracted from either of those sample types. This clonotype was obtained from a man younger than 30 with COVID-19, enrolled during active disease. The sequenced sample was peripheral blood. Recombination connected TRBV29-1 to TRBJ2-1, and possibly TRBD1, on 6 matching bases. The DNA sequence is as follows: TGCAGCGCCAAACGCCGGGACACCTACAATGAGCAGTTCTTC. It translates as CSAKRRDTYNEQFF.